The T cell receptor beta chain described here comes from a study of early T cells in non-severe SARS-CoV-2 infection. Study as a whole: Chains were unpaired, as sequencing was done on bulk RNA from unsorted whole blood. General observations from the study: Missing private and CD4 specificities, VDJdb matching favored anti-spike CD8 responses.

On this clonotype itself: Its antigen remains unidentified.

Attached unique molecular identifiers marked individual cDNA molecules. From the 5' RACE reads, TCRdb called clonotypes with MiXCR, one entry per CDR3 protein. Among under 85,000 distinct CDR3 sequences listed, more than 10% were seen once. Sequences were obtained from whole blood. The sequence derives from an adult who was a healthcare worker with PCR-confirmed SARS-CoV-2 infection or an uninfected control (not recorded which).

CDR3 bases: TGTGCCAGCAGTCTACTGGACAGGGGGAACACTGAAGCTTTCTTT. The encoded protein is CASSLLDRGNTEAFF. J is TRBJ1-1 and V is TRBV12-3 or TRBV12-4; 9 bases match TRBD1. There are 15 residues in the CDR3. J gave up 1 base and V 5 bases, and 5 bases lay outside the gene matches.